The text below deals with one T cell receptor (beta chain). This sample is part of a study of blood T cell repertoires in COVID-19. Study-wide background: Collection of acute and convalescent COVID-19 samples took place in the United States, Italy and Spain. In each case, the material was cDNA or gDNA derived from T cells, B-cell-depleted T cells, or PBMCs.

Libraries were prepared by immunoSEQ multiplex PCR; TCRdb keeps only in-frame clonotypes and omits some of them. The table shows over 200,000 clones, with over 70% occurring only once. The CDR3 totals 15 residues. Germline V gene data show CDR1 as LGHDT and CDR2 as YNNKEL (reference sequence). V dropped 0 bases and J dropped 6 bases, with 14 bases sitting between them. Sequenced input: peripheral blood. The chain has TRBV3-1 (or the pseudogene TRBV3-2) and TRBJ1-1, with a possible D match to TRBD1 (5 bases). The origin of this receptor is an elderly man with acute or convalescent COVID-19. The CDR3 DNA is TGTGCCAGCAGCCAAGAGGGGGAGGGTCGGCCTGAAGCTTTCTTT. It translates to CASSQEGEGRPEAFF.